The rows below give T cell receptor beta chains drawn from one sample of a study of OX40 agonist ivuxolimab in advanced cancers. Profiling relied on immunoSEQ multiplex PCR, and the TCRdb table lists in-frame clones only, not all of them. The data show fewer than 75,000 clones, about nine tenths seen once. The material was CD4+ or CD8+ T cells sorted from blood, obtained in a trial of the OX40 agonist ivuxolimab. The receptors derive from an adult with an advanced solid tumor such as melanoma, head and neck, liver or kidney cancer. CDR3s include the opening cysteine and the closing phenylalanine or tryptophan. A D gene is named only where the DNA matches it firmly. Some rows have no size entry. The others give once, few or many, or a class for an expanded clone.

D gene	V gene	clone size	J gene	CDR3 protein	CDR3 DNA
NA	TRBV10-1	NA	TRBJ2-1	CASSESGAGNNEQFF	TGCGCCAGCAGTGAGTCAGGCGCGGGAAATAATGAGCAGTTCTTC
NA	TRBV11-2	NA	TRBJ2-5	CASSLGRLEETQYF	TGTGCCAGCAGCTTAGGCAGGCTGGAAGAGACCCAGTACTTC
NA	TRBV30	NA	TRBJ1-3	CAWSRGAGNTIYF	TGTGCCTGGAGTAGGGGGGCTGGAAACACCATATATTTT
NA	TRBV10-3	NA	TRBJ2-2	CAIRQGYTGELFF	TGTGCCATCAGACAGGGCTACACCGGGGAGCTGTTTTTT
NA	TRBV6-5	NA	TRBJ1-3	CASSYGPPGTGNTIYF	TGTGCCAGCAGTTATGGGCCTCCGGGGACTGGAAACACCATATATTTT
TRBD2	TRBV6-1	NA	TRBJ2-3	CASIFGLAGDTQYF	TGTGCCAGCATTTTTGGACTAGCGGGAGATACGCAGTATTTT
NA	TRBV5-1	few	TRBJ2-3	CASSLGPGTFSDTQYF	TGCGCCAGCAGCTTGGGGCCCGGGACGTTTTCTGATACGCAGTATTTT
NA	TRBV29-1	NA	TRBJ2-7	CSVEQTAAGTYEQYF	TGCAGCGTTGAGCAGACCGCCGCCGGAACCTATGAGCAGTACTTC
NA	TRBV28	NA	TRBJ2-5	CASSSLWGRQETQYF	TGTGCCAGCAGTTCACTTTGGGGGCGGCAAGAGACCCAGTACTTC
NA	TRBV18	NA	TRBJ2-7	CASSPRQGSYEQYF	TGTGCCAGCTCACCGCGGCAGGGTAGCTACGAGCAGTACTTC
NA	TRBV4-1	few	TRBJ2-3	CASSQDIVFFRMDTQYF	TGCGCCAGCAGCCAAGATATTGTCTTTTTCCGGATGGATACGCAGTATTTT
NA	TRBV19	NA	TRBJ2-6	CASVGANVLTF	TGTGCCAGCGTGGGGGCCAACGTCCTGACTTTC
NA	TRBV5-6	NA	TRBJ1-2	CASSHFRVDYGYTF	TGTGCCAGCAGCCATTTCCGGGTAGACTATGGCTACACCTTC
NA	TRBV29-1	NA	TRBJ2-1	CSVGQYNEQFF	TGCAGCGTTGGTCAGTACAATGAGCAGTTCTTC
NA	TRBV6-1	few	TRBJ1-5	CASRTGGYSNQPQHF	TGTGCCAGCAGGACGGGGGGTTATAGCAATCAGCCCCAGCATTTT
NA	TRBV27	NA	TRBJ2-1	CASWDVYNEQFF	TGTGCCAGCTGGGACGTATACAATGAGCAGTTCTTC
TRBD1	TRBV11-2	once	TRBJ2-1	CASSHLRQGTYNEQFF	TGTGCCAGCAGCCACCTACGACAGGGGACCTACAATGAGCAGTTCTTC
NA	TRBV7-8	NA	TRBJ2-7	CATQMGFHYEQYF	TGTGCCACCCAAATGGGGTTCCACTACGAGCAGTACTTC